Shown below are 14 T cell receptor beta chains from a single sample sequenced in a study of cytotoxic CD8 clonotypes in ibrutinib-treated CLL. This table comes from immunoSEQ multiplex PCR, and its TCRdb copy is limited to in-frame clones, with some not included. The table includes some 76,000 clones, around four fifths detected once. The material was PBMCs, obtained after 24 months of ibrutinib treatment. The receptors originated from a human donor with chronic lymphocytic leukemia.

The genes are TRBV27 and TRBJ2-2, with 10 bases matching TRBD2. The ends lost 6 bases at V and 6 bases at J; junction bases unmatched: 7. The CDR3 has 15 residues. Looked up from germline, CDR1 is MNHEY and CDR2 is SMNVEV (reference sequence). The CDR3, as DNA: TGTGCCAGCAGGAAAGCGGGAGGGCTGTCCGGGGAGCTGTTTTTT. Residues: CASRKAGGLSGELFF.

This clone was picked up one time. CDR3 DNA sequence: TGTGCCTGGAGTGTTTTCGGGGGCGGATACGGGGAAGCTTTCTTT. Translating it yields CAWSVFGGGYGEAFF. This chain links TRBV30 with TRBJ1-1; D perhaps matches TRBD1 (6 bases). This CDR3 comprises 15 residues. The germline V and J ends were trimmed by 0 bases and 8 bases, with 19 bases remaining between them. Germline CDR1 and CDR2: GTSNPN and SVGIG (reference sequence).

The J gene is TRBJ1-4, the V gene TRBV28; no firm D call. Per the germline V gene, CDR1 is MDHEN and CDR2 is SYDVKM. V lost 8 bases and J 14 bases, leaving 15 bases between the germline ends. The CDR3 spans 11 residues. The CDR3 DNA follows: TGTGCCAGCGGCCCACAGAGGTCCCTGTTTTTT. Encoded protein: CASGPQRSLFF.

This chain joins TRBV7-9 and TRBJ2-5; D is tentatively TRBD1 or TRBD2 (5 bases each). The V end lost 2 bases, the J end lost 5 bases, and 12 bases lay between the germline ends. From germline, CDR1 is SEHNR and CDR2 FQNEAQ (reference sequence). CDR3 length: 14 residues. The CDR3 sequence: CASSLPGWGETQYF. The CDR3 DNA is TGTGCCAGCAGCTTACCGGGATGGGGGGAGACCCAGTACTTC.

The chain recombines TRBV6-1 with TRBJ2-1, with TRBD2 matching over 13 bases. CDR3 size: 20 residues. With 3 bases clipped from V and 0 bases from J, the junction kept 11 bases outside the gene matches. Germline-derived CDR1 and CDR2 are MNHNS and SASEGT. The CDR3 loop reads CASSDWILAGGPSSYNEQFF. The CDR3 coding sequence is TGTGCCAGCAGTGATTGGATACTAGCGGGAGGGCCTAGCTCCTACAATGAGCAGTTCTTC.

V usage is TRBV5-6 and J usage is TRBJ2-7, with 7 bases that match TRBD2. The CDR3 extends over 14 amino acids. V gave up 3 bases and J gave up 7 bases; unmatched junction bases: 10. Germline assignment: CDR1 SGHDT and CDR2 YYEEEE. CDR3 sequence (DNA): TGTGCCAGCAGCTCGTTGCCGGGACTAAGGGAGCAGTACTTC. Translating it yields CASSSLPGLREQYF.

This chain joins TRBV25-1 and TRBJ1-4; TRBD1 is a possible D gene (6 bases). The CDR3 is 15 residues long. The V end lost 4 bases, the J end lost 0 bases, and 9 bases lay between the germline ends. CDR1 and CDR2 from the germline V gene are MGHDK and SYGVNS. CDR3 DNA sequence: TGTGCCAGCAGTGCCTACAGGGCAACTAATGAAAAACTGTTTTTT. Amino acids: CASSAYRATNEKLFF.

This clone is medium-sized within its sample. J is TRBJ2-7 and V is TRBV6-7; D is possibly TRBD2 (5 bases). TRBV6-7 is labeled an ORF, and its function is uncertain. The germline V and J ends were trimmed by 2 bases and 4 bases, with 18 bases remaining between them. This CDR3 has 16 residues. The CDR3 reads CASSYQKGGYAYEQYF. As DNA, the CDR3 is TGTGCCAGCAGTTACCAGAAAGGCGGGTATGCATACGAGCAGTACTTC.

CDR3 in DNA: TGTGCCAGCAGTTATAGCCGGCCCGGAGACGAGCAGTACTTC. Translated: CASSYSRPGDEQYF. V usage is TRBV6-6 and J usage is TRBJ2-7; D gene ambiguous. The length of the CDR3 is 14 residues. The germline V gene has CDR1 MNHNY and CDR2 SVGAGI (reference sequence). V lost 3 bases to trimming and J lost 5 bases, with 14 bases between them.

The chain is built from TRBV30 and TRBJ2-7, with D tentatively TRBD1 or TRBD2 (6 bases each). Trimming took off 0 bases at V and 2 bases at J, with 11 bases between the two ends. CDR3 size: 14 residues. Germline CDR1 reads GTSNPN; CDR2 reads SVGIG (reference sequence). The CDR3 DNA follows: TGTGCCTGGAGTGTCGGAGGGGGTCCCTACGAGCAGTACTTC. It codes for CAWSVGGGPYEQYF.

The rearrangement joins TRBV4-3 to TRBJ2-2; 12 bases match TRBD2. The CDR3 runs 19 residues. V was pared by 0 bases and J by 7 bases, with 12 bases of the junction left unmatched. Germline V gives CDR1 LGHNA, CDR2 YSLEER. The CDR3 protein is CASSQERPSGRAAVGELFF. CDR3 DNA: TGCGCCAGCAGCCAAGAGAGGCCTAGCGGGAGGGCCGCGGTCGGGGAGCTGTTTTTT.

The CDR3 sequence: CASSERPNSEQFF. CDR3 nucleotides: TGTGCCAGCAGTGAACGACCCAATAGTGAGCAGTTCTTC. The chain employs TRBV25-1 and TRBJ2-1; D gene unclear. CDR1 and CDR2 from the germline V gene are MGHDK and SYGVNS. The V and J ends lost 2 bases and 9 bases respectively, with 11 bases between them. The CDR3 runs 13 residues.

V gene TRBV7-9 combines with J gene TRBJ2-3; tentative D call: TRBD1 (5 bases). Germline CDR1 reads SEHNR; CDR2 reads FQNEAQ (reference sequence). This CDR3 is 15 amino acids long. Trimming removed 7 bases from V and 2 bases from J, with 16 bases in between. The chain's CDR3 is CASTLGRRDTDTQYF. The DNA of the CDR3 is TGTGCCAGCACCCTAGGGCGCAGGGACACAGATACGCAGTATTTT.

The chain joins TRBV19 to TRBJ1-1; maybe TRBD1 (5 bases). The V gene's germline CDR1 is LNHDA and CDR2 SQIVND (reference sequence). The CDR3 has 14 amino acids. Trimming removed 7 bases from V and 4 bases from J, with 16 bases in between. The chain's CDR3 is CASNAGLVGTEAFF. The DNA for the CDR3 is TGTGCCAGTAACGCGGGGCTCGTGGGCACTGAAGCTTTCTTT.